What follows are 31 T cell receptor beta chains derived from one specimen sequenced in a study of blood T cell repertoires in COVID-19. Sequenced by immunoSEQ multiplex PCR; TCRdb stores in-frame clones only, minus some. The sample consists of 100,000 to 140,000 clones, 89% of them appearing once. The sequencing sample was made of peripheral blood. The receptors stem from a man aged 35 to 55 with active or convalescent COVID-19.

The chain has TRBV10-3 and TRBJ1-5; TRBD1 is a possible D gene (5 bases). CDR1 is ENHRY and CDR2 is SYGVKD in the germline V gene. This CDR3 has 14 amino acids. Trimming removed 4 bases at V and 8 bases at J, with 15 bases between. CDR3 loop: CAISAQGGLEPQHF. CDR3 in DNA: TGTGCCATCAGTGCGCAGGGAGGGTTAGAGCCCCAGCATTTT.

This sequence joins TRBV18 and TRBJ1-3; D is perhaps TRBD1 (5 bases). CDR3 length: 16 amino acids. Germline CDR1 reads KGHSH; CDR2 reads LQKENI. Trimming shortened V by 4 bases and J by 0 bases, and 13 bases separated the two germline ends. In nucleotides, the CDR3 is TGTGCCAGCTCACGAGACAGCCGAAGCTCTGGAAACACCATATATTTT. This encodes CASSRDSRSSGNTIYF. Full variable domain (outside the CDR3, taken from reference TRBV18 and TRBJ1-3): NAGVMQNPRHLVRRRGQEARLRCSPMKGHSHVYWYRQLPEEGLKFMVYLQKENIIDESGMPKERFSAEFPKEGPSILRIQQVVRGDSAAYFCASSRDSRSSGNTIYFGEGSWLTVV.

This chain connects TRBV9 to TRBJ1-1; D is possibly TRBD1 (5 bases). Germline CDR1 SGDLS, CDR2 YYNGEE. V dropped 7 bases and J dropped 5 bases, with 18 bases sitting between them. The CDR3 sequence is 14 residues long. The CDR3 loop reads CASSPIGAVTEAFF. CDR3 bases: TGTGCCAGCTCCCCTATAGGGGCTGTGACTGAAGCTTTCTTT.

The chain recombines TRBV5-1 with TRBJ2-1; 10 bases are a match to TRBD1. V lost 4 bases and J lost 5; bases outside the gene matches: 9. The V gene's germline CDR1 is SGHRS and CDR2 YFSETQ. CDR3 length: 16 residues. Here the CDR3 DNA reads TGCGCCAGCAGCCTCTCGACAGGGGGCATTGACAATGAGCAGTTCTTC. It specifies CASSLSTGGIDNEQFF.

This clone has more than one count but fewer than ten. The chain combines TRBV5-4 with TRBJ2-4; TRBD1 agrees at 8 bases. The CDR3 spans 15 residues. Germline V gene data show CDR1 as SGHNT and CDR2 as YYREEE (reference sequence). J gave up 6 bases and V 0 bases, and 5 bases lay outside the gene matches. The CDR3 sequence: CASSLAGQGRNIQYF. CDR3 nucleotides: TGTGCCAGCAGCTTGGCCGGACAGGGACGAAACATTCAGTACTTC.

This chain connects TRBV5-1 to TRBJ2-2, with 14 bases identical to TRBD2. Germline V CDR1 and CDR2: SGHRS, YFSETQ. The V and J ends lost 2 bases and 2 bases, in that order; junction bases with no gene match: 11. CDR3 length equals 20 residues. This CDR3 reads CASSFGRQGLAGDNTGELFF. As DNA, the CDR3 is TGCGCCAGCAGCTTTGGGCGACAGGGACTAGCGGGAGACAACACCGGGGAGCTGTTTTTT.

The rearrangement links TRBV19 to TRBJ1-2; 7 nucleotides line up with TRBD1. J lost 5 bases, V lost 6 bases, and 6 bases had no gene match. The CDR3 is 13 amino acids. CDR1 and CDR2 (germline): LNHDA, SQIVND (reference sequence). The chain's CDR3 is CASSQGGGYGYTF. CDR3 DNA: TGTGCCAGTAGCCAAGGGGGCGGATATGGCTACACCTTC. Variable domain in full (rest from reference TRBV19 and TRBJ1-2): DGGITQSPKYLFRKEGQNVTLSCEQNLNHDAMYWYRQDPGQGLRLIYYSQIVNDFQKGDIAEGYSVSREKKESFPLTVTSAQKNPTAFYLCASSQGGGYGYTFGSGTRLTVV.

The CDR3 nucleotides are TGCGCCAGCAGGGACAGGTGCTCCAATCAGCCCCAGCATTTT. Protein sequence: CASRDRCSNQPQHF. The chain couples TRBV23-1 to TRBJ1-5, with 7 bases identical to TRBD1. Being an ORF, TRBV23-1 has a function that is uncertain. This CDR3 comprises 14 residues. V was pared by 6 bases and J by 3 bases, with 5 bases of the junction left unmatched.

J is TRBJ2-2 and V is TRBV5-1, with a weak D call TRBD1 (7 bases). Germline CDR1 reads SGHRS; CDR2 reads YFSETQ. The CDR3 runs to 15 residues. V gave up 5 bases and J gave up 4 bases, with 15 bases separating them. The CDR3 DNA is TGCGCCAGCAGTTTTGACCAGGGGGGCACCGGGGAGCTGTTTTTT. It specifies CASSFDQGGTGELFF.

The V call is TRBV24-1, the J call TRBJ2-1; TRBD2 matches 10 bases. This CDR3 has 17 residues. Germline-derived CDR1 and CDR2 are KGHDR and SFDVKD. With 4 bases clipped from V and 3 bases from J, the junction kept 8 bases outside the gene matches. The CDR3 loop reads CATSDRIAGGFYNEQFF. In DNA, the CDR3 is TGTGCCACCAGTGACAGAATAGCGGGAGGTTTCTACAATGAGCAGTTCTTC.

This rearrangement joins TRBV19 to TRBJ2-7, with TRBD2 matching over 7 bases. From germline, CDR1 is LNHDA and CDR2 SQIVND (reference sequence). This CDR3 has 17 residues. J was trimmed by 4 bases and V by 5 bases; bases with no gene match: 17. The CDR3 region is CASSSPRLGTMDYEQYF. The CDR3 DNA is TGTGCCAGTAGTTCACCTCGCCTCGGGACTATGGATTACGAGCAGTACTTC.

This chain joins TRBV27 and TRBJ1-5, with D maybe TRBD1 (6 bases). CDR1 and CDR2 from the germline V gene are MNHEY and SMNVEV (reference sequence). V was clipped by 3 bases and J by 5 bases, with 11 bases between them. This CDR3 comprises 14 residues. The CDR3 region is CASSLGAGHQPQHF. In DNA form, the CDR3 reads TGTGCCAGCAGTTTGGGGGCAGGGCATCAGCCCCAGCATTTT.

V gene TRBV18 combines with J gene TRBJ2-7; 7 nucleotides match TRBD2. After removal of 0 bases from V and 6 bases from J, the junction contained 5 bases not matched to a gene. The CDR3 consists of 14 residues. CDR1 KGHSH and CDR2 LQKENI come from the germline V gene. CDR3 sequence reads: CASSPPGTIVEQYF. CDR3 DNA: TGTGCCAGCTCACCACCCGGGACTATAGTCGAGCAGTACTTC.

V is TRBV7-2 and J is TRBJ2-3, with 10 positions matching TRBD2. CDR1 and CDR2 from the germline V gene are SGHTA and FQGNSA. J lost 6 bases, V lost 5 bases, and 8 bases had no gene match. The CDR3 is 15 residues long. This chain's CDR3 is CASSPLAGLADTQYF. CDR3 bases: TGTGCCAGCAGCCCACTAGCGGGACTCGCTGATACGCAGTATTTT.

V is TRBV28 and J is TRBJ1-1, with D tentatively TRBD1 (6 bases). V lost 3 bases and J 1 base, leaving 12 bases between the germline ends. This CDR3 spans 15 amino acids. The germline V gene encodes CDR1 MDHEN and CDR2 SYDVKM. The CDR3 DNA sequence: TGTGCCAGCAGTTTTCCCGACAGGAGGAACACTGAAGCTTTCTTT. Translated: CASSFPDRRNTEAFF. Full variable domain (rest looked up from reference TRBV28 and TRBJ1-1): DVKVTQSSRYLVKRTGEKVFLECVQDMDHENMFWYRQDPGLGLRLIYFSYDVKMKEKGDIPEGYSVSREKKERFSLILESASTNQTSMYLCASSFPDRRNTEAFFGQGTRLTVV.

This rearrangement joins TRBV27 to TRBJ1-1; TRBD1 matches 8 bases. After removal of 4 bases from V and 3 bases from J, the junction contained 10 bases not matched to a gene. The CDR3 extends over 16 amino acids. Germline CDR1 MNHEY, CDR2 SMNVEV (reference sequence). CDR3 coding DNA: TGTGCCAGCAGTTGGGCAGGGGGCGGTTTGGACACTGAAGCTTTCTTT. As protein: CASSWAGGGLDTEAFF.

The CDR3 reads CASKGGSLSYNEQFF. The CDR3 DNA sequence: TGCGCCAGCAAGGGAGGATCTCTGTCCTACAATGAGCAGTTCTTC. The chain carries TRBV5-1 and TRBJ2-1, with TRBD2 as a possible D gene (6 bases). V was cut by 6 bases and J by 1 base, with 14 bases left in between. CDR3 length equals 15 residues. Per germline, CDR1 SGHRS and CDR2 YFSETQ.

This clone was counted once. The chain is built from TRBV7-9 and TRBJ1-2, with D unclear. CDR1 SEHNR and CDR2 FQNEAQ come from the germline V gene (reference sequence). This CDR3 has 14 residues. Trimming stripped 3 bases from V and 3 bases from J, with 11 bases between. CDR3 DNA sequence: TGTGCCAGCAGCTTCGGCGGGAAAGACTATGGCTACACCTTC. Translation: CASSFGGKDYGYTF.

The rearrangement links TRBV18 to TRBJ1-5; 7 bases align to TRBD1. V trimming: 6 bases; J trimming: 7 bases; junction bases outside the gene matches: 9. This CDR3 spans 14 amino acids. Germline V lookup: CDR1 KGHSH, CDR2 LQKENI. The CDR3 sequence is CASSQYRGGQPQHF. CDR3 nucleotides: TGTGCCAGCTCGCAATACAGGGGCGGGCAGCCCCAGCATTTT.

Here the CDR3 DNA reads TGTGCCAGCAGCTCACTCACTCGATTCCACGAGCAGTACTTC. Encoded protein: CASSSLTRFHEQYF. The genes are TRBV27 and TRBJ2-7; D not certain. V was trimmed by 6 bases and J by 5 bases, leaving 17 bases between them. This CDR3 has 14 residues. The germline CDR1 and CDR2 sequences are MNHEY and SMNVEV (reference sequence).

This chain links TRBV27 with TRBJ2-7, with a possible D match to TRBD1 (5 bases). The CDR3 spans 13 residues. The germline V and J ends were trimmed by 2 bases and 3 bases, with 8 bases remaining between them. Per the germline V gene, CDR1 is MNHEY and CDR2 is SMNVEV (reference sequence). CDR3 coding DNA: TGTGCCAGCAGTTTAAAGGACAACTACGAGCAGTACTTC. It translates to CASSLKDNYEQYF.

The chain joins TRBV10-3 to TRBJ1-6; possibly TRBD1 for D (6 bases). This CDR3 region has 15 residues. Trimming took 5 bases from V and 10 from J, leaving 18 bases between them. Germline lookup yields CDR1 ENHRY and CDR2 SYGVKD. CDR3 coding DNA: TGTGCCATCAGTCCAGGGGTAAGTAACGGATCACCCCTCCACTTT. It yields the protein CAISPGVSNGSPLHF.

The chain couples TRBV24-1 to TRBJ2-3, with D possibly being TRBD1 (6 bases). CDR3 length: 18 amino acids. The ends were cut back, 4 bases at V and 4 bases at J, with 23 bases in the middle. Germline V gene sequence: CDR1 KGHDR, CDR2 SFDVKD. CDR3 bases: TGTGCCACCAGTGAGTCCCGGGACACCCAAAGCCACCCAGATACGCAGTATTTT. Translated, it gives CATSESRDTQSHPDTQYF.

The rearrangement links TRBV6-2 or TRBV6-3 to TRBJ2-2, with D possibly matching TRBD1 (5 bases). The germline V gene has CDR1 MNHEY and CDR2 SVGEGT. Trimming stripped 5 bases from V and 0 bases from J, with 13 bases between. The CDR3 is 16 amino acids. The CDR3 DNA is TGTGCCAGCAGTCGCCCCAAGACAGCGAACACCGGGGAGCTGTTTTTT. It is translated as CASSRPKTANTGELFF.

The V and J genes are TRBV28 and TRBJ2-7; TRBD1 matches at 7 bases. Germline CDR1 and CDR2: MDHEN and SYDVKM. The V and J ends lost 5 bases and 2 bases, in that order; junction bases with no gene match: 6. CDR3 length: 14 amino acids. CDR3 bases: TGTGCCAGCAGTGACCGGGACAGTCCCTACGAGCAGTACTTC. Its protein product is CASSDRDSPYEQYF.

This clone is a singleton in its sample. The rearrangement links TRBV14 to TRBJ1-1, with D possibly matching TRBD1 (5 bases). The CDR3 extends over 16 amino acids. V dropped 4 bases and J dropped 2 bases, with 17 bases sitting between them. The germline CDR1 and CDR2 sequences are SGHDN and FVKESK. The CDR3 protein is CASSRRPSGGNTEAFF. CDR3 sequence (DNA): TGTGCCAGCAGCCGGAGGCCCTCCGGGGGTAACACTGAAGCTTTCTTT.

This chain joins TRBV2 and TRBJ1-5, with D maybe TRBD1 (5 bases). The CDR3 has 14 residues. Trimming removed 3 bases at V and 5 bases at J, with 11 bases between. Per germline, CDR1 SNHLY and CDR2 FYNNEI. Written as DNA, the CDR3 is TGTGCCAGCAGTGAGGGCCAGGGTGATCAGCCCCAGCATTTT. It translates to CASSEGQGDQPQHF.

The V and J genes are TRBV27 and TRBJ1-5, with D possibly matching TRBD1 (5 bases). The CDR3 is 15 amino acids. V lost 1 base and J 9 bases, leaving 16 bases between the germline ends. Germline values: CDR1 MNHEY, CDR2 SMNVEV (reference sequence). CDR3 sequence reads: CASSLFGQGGSPQHF. For the CDR3, the DNA is TGTGCCAGCAGTTTATTCGGGCAGGGAGGCTCGCCCCAGCATTTT.

CDR3 DNA sequence: TGTGCCAGCAGTGGCCAGGGACAGCCCCAGCATTTT. Its protein product is CASSGQGQPQHF. V gene TRBV6-2 or TRBV6-3 combines with J gene TRBJ1-5, with D perhaps TRBD1 (5 bases). Germline V CDR1 and CDR2: MNHEY, SVGEGT. Trimming shortened V by 5 bases and J by 7 bases, and 9 bases separated the two germline ends. The CDR3 length is 12 residues.

The J gene is TRBJ1-5, the V gene TRBV15; D gene uncertain. With 4 bases removed from V and 9 bases from J, the gap between germline ends came to 13 bases. In germline, CDR1 is LNHNV, CDR2 YYDKDF (reference sequence). The CDR3 is 13 residues long. Here the CDR3 reads CATSMNPTRPQHF. In DNA, the CDR3 is TGTGCCACCAGCATGAACCCCACGAGGCCCCAGCATTTT.

The V and J genes are TRBV2 and TRBJ2-7; D gene uncertain. CDR3 length: 11 residues. V was pared by 8 bases and J by 5 bases, with 10 bases between. The germline CDR1 and CDR2 sequences are SNHLY and FYNNEI. The CDR3 sequence: CASSTRDEQYF. The CDR3 bases are TGTGCCAGCTCTACCCGGGACGAGCAGTACTTC.